This T cell receptor (beta chain) was sequenced in a study of blood T cell repertoires in COVID-19. The method was immunoSEQ multiplex PCR; TCRdb's version includes in-frame clones alone and lacks a portion of them. The sample consists of 210,000 or so clones, approximately 79% of them appearing once. V lost 5 bases and J 7 bases, leaving 26 bases between the germline ends. CDR3 length equals 18 residues. Germline CDR1 reads MGHDK; CDR2 reads SYGVNS. This receptor was taken from a man aged 50-60 years who had recovered from COVID-19. The chain is built from TRBV25-1 and TRBJ2-2, with a possible D match to TRBD2 (6 bases). Sequenced sample: peripheral blood. The CDR3 here is CASSRAGRGPLVIGELFF. CDR3 nucleotide sequence: TGTGCCAGCAGTAGGGCAGGGCGGGGTCCTTTGGTAATCGGGGAGCTGTTTTTT.